This T cell receptor (beta chain) was identified during a study of blood T cell repertoires in COVID-19. Whole-study context: COVID-19 samples collected from the United States, Italy and Spain covered acute and convalescent phases. The cDNA or gDNA used as material had been derived from T cells, B-cell-depleted T cells, or PBMCs.

Per the authors' pipeline: Amplification of reference gene primers provided the estimated nucleated cell counts. Using immunoSEQ multiplex PCR, the repertoire was profiled, and TCRdb retains in-frame clones only, with some absent. The V and J calls and clone size are taken from that table; D and trimming were inferred from the DNA. The sample lists some 68,000 clones, 90% seen once, with around 0.47% in the top ten. The CDR3 length is 15 residues. Germline V gene data show CDR1 as MNHEY and CDR2 as SVGEGT. V shed 4 bases, J shed 14 bases, and the junction held 14 bases outside the gene matches. Seattle researchers signed up patients amid active infection and tracked them longitudinally.

Sequencing was performed on peripheral blood. The chain carries TRBV6-2 or TRBV6-3 and TRBJ1-6; 7 bases agree with TRBD1. The TCR was taken from a man in his forties or fifties with COVID-19, enrolled during active disease. The CDR3 sequence: CASSSPGTADFTLHF. The CDR3 DNA is TGTGCCAGCAGTTCCCCGGGGACAGCAGATTTTACCCTCCACTTT.